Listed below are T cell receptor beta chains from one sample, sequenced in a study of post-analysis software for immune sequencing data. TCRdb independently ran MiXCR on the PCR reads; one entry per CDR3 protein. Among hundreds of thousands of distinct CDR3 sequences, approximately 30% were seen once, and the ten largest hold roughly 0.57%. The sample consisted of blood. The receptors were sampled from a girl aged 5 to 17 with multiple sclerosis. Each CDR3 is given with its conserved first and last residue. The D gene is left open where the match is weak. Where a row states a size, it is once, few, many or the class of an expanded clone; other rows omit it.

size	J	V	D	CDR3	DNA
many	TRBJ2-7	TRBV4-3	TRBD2	CASSLRLAGSYEQYF	TGCGCCAGCAGCCTACGACTAGCGGGGTCCTACGAGCAGTACTTC
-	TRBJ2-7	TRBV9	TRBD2	CASSIAGKAHEQYF	TGTGCCAGCAGCATAGCGGGAAAGGCCCACGAGCAGTACTTC
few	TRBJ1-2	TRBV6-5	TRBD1	CASIHLPRGRAQGYTF	TGTGCCAGCATCCACCTCCCCAGGGGGCGGGCCCAAGGCTACACCTTC
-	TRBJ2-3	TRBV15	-	CATSRELRGTSTDTQYF	TGTGCCACCAGCAGAGAATTGCGGGGGACAAGCACAGATACGCAGTATTTT
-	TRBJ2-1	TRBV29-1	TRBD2	CSAAGTTLHEQFF	TGCAGCGCCGCCGGGACTACCCTCCATGAGCAGTTCTTC
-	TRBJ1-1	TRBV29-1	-	CSVAFENTRAFF	TGCAGCGTGGCTTTTGAGAACACTAGGGCTTTCTTT
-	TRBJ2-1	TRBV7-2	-	CASSLEGTQFNEQFF	TGTGCCAGCAGCTTAGAGGGGACGCAATTCAATGAGCAGTTCTTC
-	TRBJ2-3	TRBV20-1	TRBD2	CASSRREGGTDTQYF	TGCGCCTCGAGCCGGCGGGAGGGTGGGACAGATACGCAGTATTTT
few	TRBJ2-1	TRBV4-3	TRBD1	CASSQETGTGLNEQFF	TGCGCCAGCAGCCAAGAAACCGGGACAGGGTTAAATGAGCAGTTCTTC
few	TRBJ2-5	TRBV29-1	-	CSVARWGQETQYF	TGCAGCGTTGCCCGTTGGGGCCAAGAGACCCAGTACTTC
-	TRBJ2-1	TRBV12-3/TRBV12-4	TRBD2	CASRNTSGHYNEQFF	TGTGCCAGCAGAAATACTAGCGGCCACTACAATGAGCAGTTCTTC
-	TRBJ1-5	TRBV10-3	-	CATREGTDQPQHF	TGTGCCACCAGGGAAGGGACTGATCAGCCCCAGCATTTT
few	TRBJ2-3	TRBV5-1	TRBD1	CASSLVWDRETDTQYF	TGCGCCAGCAGCTTGGTTTGGGACAGAGAGACAGATACGCAGTATTTT
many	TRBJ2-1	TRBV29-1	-	CSATGLNLPNEQFF	TGCAGCGCTACGGGACTCAACCTCCCCAATGAGCAGTTCTTC
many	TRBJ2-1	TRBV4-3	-	CASSQDGAQVNEQFF	TGCGCCAGCAGCCAAGATGGAGCCCAGGTCAATGAGCAGTTCTTC